The rows below give T cell receptor beta chains drawn from one sample of a study of spatial heterogeneity in lung cancer. TCRdb called the 5' RACE reads again in MiXCR, with one record for every CDR3 protein. The sample yields 35,000 to 50,000 distinct CDR3 sequences, approximately 24% seen once. Sequencing used PBMCs, obtained at follow-up. Receptor source: a female donor with early-stage non-small cell lung cancer. The CDR3 runs from the conserved cysteine through the conserved F or W. The order of the fields is V gene, J gene, clone size, D gene, CDR3 protein, CDR3 DNA. A D gene is named only where the DNA matches it firmly. Rows give clone size only sometimes, using once, few, many, or a class for an expanded clone.

>TRBV29-1|TRBJ2-3|-|-
CSAGTDTQYF
TGCAGCGCCGGCACAGATACGCAGTATTTT
>TRBV6-5|TRBJ1-1|many|-
CASSYGRGSTEAFF
TGTGCCAGCAGTTACGGCAGAGGGAGCACTGAAGCTTTCTTT
>TRBV20-1|TRBJ2-3|few|TRBD2
CSATIPGGAQYF
TGCAGTGCGACCATCCCCGGGGGGGCGCAGTATTTT
>TRBV5-1|TRBJ2-1|-|-
CASSLGFVNEQFF
TGCGCCAGCAGCTTGGGATTCGTAAATGAGCAGTTCTTC
>TRBV7-9|TRBJ2-3|-|TRBD1
CASSRTGDTQYF
TGTGCCAGCAGCCGTACAGGGGACACGCAGTATTTT
>TRBV20-1|TRBJ2-3|-|-
CSAQRTDPSTDTQYF
TGCAGTGCCCAAAGGACAGACCCTTCCACAGATACGCAGTATTTT
>TRBV6-2/TRBV6-3|TRBJ1-5|many|TRBD1
CASSTDRGNQPQHF
TGTGCCAGCAGCACCGACAGGGGGAATCAGCCCCAGCATTTT
>TRBV28|TRBJ1-1|-|-
CASSHKGRTEAFF
TGTGCCAGCAGTCACAAGGGAAGAACTGAAGCTTTCTTT
>TRBV29-1|TRBJ2-1|-|-
CSVEWLVNEQFF
TGCAGCGTTGAGTGGCTAGTCAATGAGCAGTTCTTC
>TRBV9|TRBJ2-7|-|TRBD2
CASSAERELVYEQYF
TGTGCCAGCAGCGCGGAGCGGGAGTTGGTATACGAGCAGTACTTC
>TRBV29-1|TRBJ1-1|-|-
CSVEPGWGMNTEAFF
TGCAGCGTCGAACCAGGGTGGGGCATGAACACTGAAGCTTTCTTT
>TRBV2|TRBJ1-2|many|TRBD1
CASSEIGTDPSYTF
TGTGCCAGCAGTGAAATCGGGACAGACCCATCCTACACCTTC
>TRBV2|TRBJ2-1|-|TRBD2
CASRAGYEQFF
TGTGCCAGCAGAGCGGGGTATGAGCAGTTCTTC
>TRBV9|TRBJ2-5|few|TRBD2
CASSALVSSGGQETQYF
TGTGCCAGCAGCGCACTTGTATCGAGCGGGGGCCAAGAGACCCAGTACTTC
>TRBV12-3/TRBV12-4|TRBJ2-1|many|TRBD1
CASSRGQGKVEQFF
TGTGCCAGCAGTAGGGGGCAGGGTAAGGTTGAGCAGTTCTTC
>TRBV7-3|TRBJ1-1|many|-
CASSSGGEAFF
TGTGCCAGCAGCTCAGGTGGAGAAGCTTTCTTT
>TRBV2|TRBJ1-2|-|TRBD1
CASSEMRDRGSGYTF
TGTGCCAGCAGTGAAATGAGGGACAGGGGTTCTGGCTACACCTTC
>TRBV3-1|TRBJ1-1|-|-
CASSYSSGRNTEAFF
TGTGCCAGCAGCTACTCCTCGGGGAGGAACACTGAAGCTTTCTTT
>TRBV5-1|TRBJ2-1|many|TRBD2
CASSPLAGDLNEQFF
TGCGCCAGCAGCCCTCTAGCGGGAGATCTGAATGAGCAGTTCTTC
>TRBV6-5|TRBJ2-7|few|-
CASSYQPTSGFSYEQYF
TGTGCCAGCAGTTACCAGCCAACGAGCGGGTTCTCCTACGAGCAGTACTTC
>TRBV15|TRBJ1-2|few|-
CATSRDRGYGYTF
TGTGCCACCAGCAGAGATAGGGGCTATGGCTACACCTTC
>TRBV12-3/TRBV12-4|TRBJ1-4|few|-
CASSLLTRDEKLFF
TGTGCCAGCAGTTTGCTGACACGGGATGAAAAACTGTTTTTT
>TRBV7-9|TRBJ1-2|-|-
CASTPGDYGYTF
TGTGCCAGCACGCCGGGGGACTATGGCTACACCTTC
>TRBV7-8|TRBJ1-5|many|-
CASSLGRRGGANQPQHF
TGTGCCAGCAGCTTAGGGCGCAGGGGAGGTGCAAATCAGCCCCAGCATTTT
>TRBV10-2|TRBJ2-7|many|-
CASRGRGAYEQYF
TGCGCCAGCCGAGGACGAGGGGCTTACGAGCAGTACTTC
>TRBV5-1|TRBJ1-2|-|-
CASSPSPGDDYGYTF
TGCGCCAGCAGCCCGAGTCCAGGGGACGACTATGGCTACACCTTC
>TRBV2|TRBJ1-2|-|-
CASRREAYGYTF
TGTGCCAGCAGGAGGGAGGCCTATGGCTACACCTTC
>TRBV5-4|TRBJ2-7|few|-
CASSSGTTYEQYF
TGTGCCAGCAGCTCCGGGACAACCTACGAGCAGTACTTC
>TRBV20-1|TRBJ2-7|many|-
CSVATGTKDEQYF
TGCAGTGTTGCGACCGGGACGAAAGACGAGCAGTACTTC
>TRBV20-1|TRBJ1-2|many|-
CSASGYTF
TGCAGTGCTTCCGGCTACACCTTC
>TRBV11-2|TRBJ2-1|many|TRBD1
CASSLDRLYEQFF
TGTGCCAGCAGCTTGGACAGGTTGTATGAGCAGTTCTTC
>TRBV19|TRBJ1-1|-|TRBD1
CASRRQGSTEAFF
TGTGCCAGTAGGCGACAGGGGTCCACTGAAGCTTTCTTT
>TRBV23-1|TRBJ1-6|-|-
CDSSRRHNSPLHF
TGCGACAGCAGTCGCAGACATAATTCACCCCTCCACTTT
>TRBV11-3|TRBJ2-1|-|TRBD1
CASSLQGARGEQFF
TGTGCCAGCAGCTTGCAGGGGGCGAGGGGTGAGCAGTTCTTC
>TRBV10-2|TRBJ2-7|-|-
CASTEGTTYEQYF
TGCGCCAGCACCGAAGGGACCACCTACGAGCAGTACTTC
>TRBV10-3|TRBJ1-6|-|-
CAITKTGLNSPLHF
TGTGCCATCACAAAGACAGGACTCAATTCACCCCTCCACTTT
>TRBV18|TRBJ2-7|many|TRBD1
CASSPASGQDEQYF
TGTGCCAGCTCACCCGCTTCCGGACAGGACGAGCAGTACTTC
>TRBV7-8|TRBJ2-3|many|-
CASRKPRAGDTQYF
TGTGCCAGCAGAAAGCCCAGGGCGGGGGATACGCAGTATTTT
>TRBV7-7|TRBJ2-3|few|-
CASSRHPRGMSTDTQYF
TGTGCTAGCAGCCGCCATCCACGGGGGATGAGCACAGATACGCAGTATTTT
>TRBV5-5|TRBJ1-6|-|-
CASSFRTEDSPLHF
TGTGCCAGCAGCTTTCGGACGGAAGATTCACCCCTCCACTTT
>TRBV29-1|TRBJ2-1|-|-
CSVDLGQKIEQFF
TGCAGCGTTGACTTGGGCCAAAAAATTGAGCAGTTCTTC
>TRBV3-1|TRBJ2-1|-|-
CASSQDRGLWHSEQFF
TGTGCCAGCAGCCAAGATCGAGGATTATGGCACAGTGAGCAGTTCTTC
>TRBV29-1|TRBJ2-7|many|-
CSVDLGYREQYF
TGCAGCGTTGATTTGGGGTATCGGGAGCAGTACTTC
>TRBV29-1|TRBJ2-1|many|-
CSVEENDNEQFF
TGCAGCGTTGAAGAAAATGACAATGAGCAGTTCTTC
>TRBV11-2|TRBJ2-7|few|-
CASSPIARMSSYEQYF
TGTGCCAGCAGCCCGATAGCGAGAATGAGCTCCTACGAGCAGTACTTC
>TRBV10-1|TRBJ1-1|many|TRBD1
CASSGGQGARTEAFF
TGCGCCAGCAGCGGAGGGCAGGGGGCGCGGACTGAAGCTTTCTTT
>TRBV9|TRBJ2-6|many|-
CASSPLLDLFSSGANVLTF
TGTGCCAGCAGCCCGCTCTTGGACTTGTTTAGCTCTGGGGCCAACGTCCTGACTTTC
>TRBV11-2|TRBJ1-1|few|TRBD1
CASSSGGYTEAFF
TGTGCCAGCAGCTCAGGGGGGTACACTGAAGCTTTCTTT
>TRBV7-2|TRBJ1-1|many|TRBD1
CASSPDRGWTEAFF
TGTGCCAGCAGCCCCGACAGGGGATGGACTGAAGCTTTCTTT
>TRBV7-3|TRBJ1-1|few|-
CASSLIGQERVTEAFF
TGTGCCAGCAGCTTAATAGGTCAGGAGAGAGTTACTGAAGCTTTCTTT